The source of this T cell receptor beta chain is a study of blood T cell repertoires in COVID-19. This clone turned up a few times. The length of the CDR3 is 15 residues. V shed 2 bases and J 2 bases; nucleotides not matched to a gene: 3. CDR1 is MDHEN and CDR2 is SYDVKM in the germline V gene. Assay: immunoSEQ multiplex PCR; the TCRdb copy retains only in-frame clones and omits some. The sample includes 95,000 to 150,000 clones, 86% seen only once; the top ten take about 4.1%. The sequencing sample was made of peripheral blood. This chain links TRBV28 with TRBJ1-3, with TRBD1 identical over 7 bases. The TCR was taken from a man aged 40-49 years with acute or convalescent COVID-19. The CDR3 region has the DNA TGTGCCAGCAGTTTAGTCGGGACAGCTGGAAACACCATATATTTT. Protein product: CASSLVGTAGNTIYF.